A selection of T cell receptor beta chains follows, all from one sample in a study of cytomegalovirus exposure and HLA in healthy donors. The repertoire was sequenced with immunoSEQ multiplex PCR; TCRdb's copy has only in-frame clones and lacks some. The profile shows 150,000 to 200,000 clones, about 85% of them singletons. Material for sequencing was PBMCs. Receptor source: a girl between 10 and 17 years old in good health and CMV-seropositive. CDR3s include the opening cysteine and the closing phenylalanine or tryptophan. Fields, in order: V gene, clone size, CDR3 protein. Clone size is shown for a subset of rows, as once, few, many or a class of expanded clone.

TRBV7-2	NA	CASSFTGSVNTEAFF
TRBV5-1	NA	CASSLGGLENNEQFF
TRBV29-1	NA	CSVGRTDYEQYF
TRBV5-4	NA	CASSLQQGLNTEAFF
TRBV6-6	NA	CASSYGGRETQYF
TRBV11-3	NA	CASSLNSLTEAFF
TRBV10-2	NA	CASRDGQGSTGELFF
TRBV7-3	NA	CASSLVQGSADTQYF
TRBV25-1	NA	CASSDLRRSAGETQYF
TRBV6-1	NA	CASSEVVSGRWDTGELFF
TRBV10-3	NA	CAITLQPDGLYGYTF
TRBV18	NA	CASSPKQAQETQYF
TRBV4-1	NA	CASSLAGMNTEAFF
TRBV4-1	few	CASSQPLAGGGEQYF
TRBV7-9	NA	CASSSSLRDIPRETQYF
TRBV6-1	NA	CASTPTAEGEKLFF
TRBV29-1	NA	CSVTDRGGYYEQYF
TRBV30	NA	CAWSPGGNTIYF
TRBV4-2	NA	CASSQDKRTSGSLNEQYF
TRBV5-8	NA	CASSTTGGRSNQPQHF
TRBV7-9	NA	CASSGRGGSSYEQYF
TRBV6-5	few	CASSGSPYEQYF
TRBV6-6	NA	CASSTGQGASYEQYF
TRBV27	NA	CASSMTGTDYGYTF
TRBV6-4	NA	CASSQGLAGVGEQFF
TRBV6-5	NA	CASSYVQGGYDEQYF
TRBV2	few	CASKRDTNTDTQYF
TRBV2	NA	CASSGGTGGNQPQHF
TRBV5-1	NA	CASSADMNTEAFF
TRBV5-6	NA	CASSRTGNSPLHF
TRBV5-1	NA	CASNPGLTNTGELFF
TRBV11-2	few	CASSLVLSGKQREKLFF
TRBV7-6	NA	CASSWTAFSGANVLTF
TRBV27	few	CASSLRLAGSSYNEQFF
TRBV4-1	once	CASSQGGYSYNEQFF
TRBV27	few	CASSFLGRESYNEQFF
TRBV5-6	few	CASSEGQVGEKLFF
TRBV23-1	NA	CASSQSRGVHPWEQYF
TRBV5-1	NA	CASTLSEGGYTF